The 2 T cell receptor beta chains below come from one sample, sequenced in a study of cytomegalovirus exposure and HLA in healthy donors. Both 60 Vbeta primers and 13 Jbeta primers went into the PCR. Repertoires were generated with immunoSEQ multiplex PCR, while TCRdb's copy carries only in-frame clones and drops some. This sample carries 95,000 to 150,000 clones, 65% to 80% of them seen once, and the ten largest clones take roughly 3.6%. Sequenced sample: PBMCs. The receptors here all came from a man between 25 and 39 years old in good health and CMV-seronegative.

The J gene is TRBJ2-7, the V gene TRBV28, with 8 bases aligning to TRBD2. In germline, CDR1 is MDHEN, CDR2 SYDVKM. J gave up 3 bases and V 4 bases, and 8 bases lay outside the gene matches. The CDR3 is made up of 15 amino acids. The CDR3 spells CASSSSGTSLYEQYF. The CDR3 coding sequence is TGTGCCAGCAGTTCATCCGGGACTAGTCTCTACGAGCAGTACTTC. Filled out from reference TRBV28 and TRBJ2-7, the complete variable domain reads DVKVTQSSRYLVKRTGEKVFLECVQDMDHENMFWYRQDPGLGLRLIYFSYDVKMKEKGDIPEGYSVSREKKERFSLILESASTNQTSMYLCASSSSGTSLYEQYFGPGTRLTVT.

The rearrangement joins TRBV7-9 to TRBJ2-6, with D possibly TRBD1 on 6 matching bases. Germline V gives CDR1 SEHNR, CDR2 FQNEAQ (reference sequence). CDR3 length: 15 amino acids. Trimming pared 5 bases from V and 4 bases from J, leaving 12 bases between. Here the CDR3 DNA reads TGTGCCAGCAGCGCGCAGGGGTTGGGGGCCAACGTCCTGACTTTC. Its protein is CASSAQGLGANVLTF.